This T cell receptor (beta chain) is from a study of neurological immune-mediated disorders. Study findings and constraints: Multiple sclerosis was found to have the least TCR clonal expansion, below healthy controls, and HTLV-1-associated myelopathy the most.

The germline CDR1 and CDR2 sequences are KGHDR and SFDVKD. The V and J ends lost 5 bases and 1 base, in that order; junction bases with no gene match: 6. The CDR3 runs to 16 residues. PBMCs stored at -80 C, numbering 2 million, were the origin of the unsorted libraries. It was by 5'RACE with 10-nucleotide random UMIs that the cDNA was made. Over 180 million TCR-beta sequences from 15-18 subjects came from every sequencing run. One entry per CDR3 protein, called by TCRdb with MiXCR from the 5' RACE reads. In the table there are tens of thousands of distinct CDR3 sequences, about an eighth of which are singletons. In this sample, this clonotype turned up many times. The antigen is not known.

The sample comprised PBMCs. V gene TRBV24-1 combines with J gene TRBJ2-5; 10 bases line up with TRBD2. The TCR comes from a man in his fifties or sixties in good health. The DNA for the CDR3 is TGTGCCACCAGTGTAGGAGTAGCGGGGGGCCAAGAGACCCAGTACTTC. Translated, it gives CATSVGVAGGQETQYF.